Listed below are T cell receptor beta chains from one sample, sequenced in a study of beta chain features in type 1 diabetes. This table comes from immunoSEQ multiplex PCR, and its TCRdb copy is limited to in-frame clones, with some not included. The table lists hundreds of thousands of clones, over 13% of them singletons. Sequenced sample: naive CD4+ T cells from blood. These receptors were obtained from a man younger than 30 with type 1 diabetes. Each CDR3 is given with its conserved first and last residue. The D gene is left open where the match is weak. Some rows have no size entry. The others give once, few or many, or a class for an expanded clone.

J gene | clone size | V gene | D gene | CDR3 protein | CDR3 DNA
TRBJ2-3 | few | TRBV14 | NA | CASSGGAFYTQYF | TGTGCCAGCAGCGGGGGGGCGTTCTATACGCAGTATTTT
TRBJ2-1 | few | TRBV7-2 | NA | CASSLMFGTEQFF | TGTGCCAGCAGCTTAATGTTCGGTACTGAGCAGTTCTTC
TRBJ2-7 | few | TRBV2 | TRBD2 | CASRGLAGGYEQYF | TGTGCCAGCAGAGGACTAGCGGGAGGTTACGAGCAGTACTTC
TRBJ1-1 | NA | TRBV5-4 | NA | CASSREMNTEAFF | TGTGCCAGCAGTCGTGAAATGAACACTGAAGCTTTCTTT
TRBJ1-4 | NA | TRBV29-1 | TRBD1 | CSVEDHRQGGEKLFF | TGCAGCGTTGAAGATCACCGACAGGGTGGTGAAAAACTGTTTTTT
TRBJ2-7 | NA | TRBV7-2 | NA | CASSLGWAGPTYEQYF | TGTGCCAGCAGCTTAGGCTGGGCGGGACCAACCTACGAGCAGTACTTC
TRBJ2-3 | NA | TRBV30 | NA | CAWSVLADTQYF | TGTGCCTGGAGTGTACTGGCAGATACGCAGTATTTT
TRBJ2-1 | few | TRBV30 | NA | CAFTGAVVGEQFF | TGTGCCTTCACCGGAGCTGTAGTGGGTGAGCAGTTCTTC
TRBJ2-5 | few | TRBV4-2 | NA | CASSQDTDVGTQYF | TGTGCCAGCAGCCAAGATACTGACGTAGGGACCCAGTACTTC
TRBJ1-1 | few | TRBV5-1 | NA | CASSLQGNTEAFF | TGCGCCAGCAGCTTACAGGGGAACACTGAAGCTTTCTTT
TRBJ2-3 | NA | TRBV9 | TRBD2 | CASSVFSGGADTQYF | TGTGCCAGCAGCGTCTTTAGCGGGGGGGCAGATACGCAGTATTTT
TRBJ1-1 | few | TRBV27 | NA | CASSLTGNTEAFF | TGTGCCAGCAGTTTGACAGGGAACACTGAAGCTTTCTTT
TRBJ2-2 | few | TRBV5-6 | NA | CASSLDVSGITGELFF | TGTGCCAGCAGCTTGGATGTCAGTGGGATCACCGGGGAGCTGTTTTTT
TRBJ2-5 | NA | TRBV7-2 | NA | CASSYQGSETQYF | TGTGCCAGCAGCTACCAGGGTTCCGAGACCCAGTACTTC
TRBJ1-2 | few | TRBV25-1 | NA | CASSEYSTGAHGYTF | TGTGCCAGCAGTGAATACTCTACGGGGGCTCATGGCTACACCTTC
TRBJ1-2 | NA | TRBV30 | NA | CAWSEFGQNYGYTF | TGTGCCTGGAGCGAGTTCGGGCAGAACTATGGCTACACCTTC
TRBJ2-1 | NA | TRBV30 | TRBD1 | CAWVGTGNEQFF | TGTGCCTGGGTGGGGACAGGCAATGAGCAGTTCTTC
TRBJ2-7 | few | TRBV10-3 | TRBD2 | CAISISGVTYEQYF | TGTGCCATCAGTATTAGCGGGGTCACCTACGAGCAGTACTTC
TRBJ1-2 | few | TRBV30 | TRBD1 | CAWTTGTGGYGYTF | TGTGCCTGGACTACCGGGACAGGGGGCTATGGCTACACCTTC
TRBJ1-1 | NA | TRBV6-5 | TRBD1 | CASRYRGLTEAFF | TGTGCCAGCAGGTACAGGGGGCTTACTGAAGCTTTCTTT
TRBJ1-4 | NA | TRBV4-3 | NA | CASSQGIREKLFF | TGCGCCAGCAGCCAAGGCATACGGGAAAAACTGTTTTTT
TRBJ1-5 | NA | TRBV4-1 | NA | CASSETGGGGNQPQHF | TGCGCCAGCAGCGAAACCGGGGGAGGGGGCAATCAGCCCCAGCATTTT
TRBJ1-3 | NA | TRBV19 | NA | CASRMGNTIYF | TGTGCCAGTAGGATGGGAAACACCATATATTTT
TRBJ1-2 | NA | TRBV30 | NA | CAWSVQVDYGYTF | TGTGCCTGGAGTGTACAGGTAGACTATGGCTACACCTTC
TRBJ2-1 | NA | TRBV7-2 | NA | CASSFNWVEQFF | TGTGCCAGCAGCTTTAATTGGGTTGAGCAGTTCTTC
TRBJ1-6 | few | TRBV2 | NA | CASRPGPLSPLHF | TGTGCCAGCAGACCCGGCCCGCTTTCACCCCTCCACTTT
TRBJ1-2 | few | TRBV7-9 | NA | CASSPGGGQDYGYTF | TGTGCCAGCAGCCCCGGCGGGGGGCAGGACTATGGCTACACCTTC
TRBJ2-1 | NA | TRBV7-9 | NA | CASSLSVSNNEQFF | TGTGCCAGCAGCTTAAGCGTTTCTAACAATGAGCAGTTCTTC
TRBJ1-5 | few | TRBV28 | NA | CASSRYSNQPQHF | TGTGCCAGCAGTCGGTATAGCAATCAGCCCCAGCATTTT
TRBJ2-5 | NA | TRBV19 | TRBD1 | CASSMGGQGRGETQYF | TGTGCCAGTAGTATGGGAGGACAGGGGAGGGGAGAGACCCAGTACTTC
TRBJ1-5 | few | TRBV30 | NA | CAWSERGQPQHF | TGTGCCTGGAGTGAGCGCGGGCAGCCCCAGCATTTT
TRBJ2-5 | few | TRBV5-4 | TRBD2 | CASSNSLAGAGETQYF | TGTGCCAGCAGCAACTCACTAGCGGGGGCGGGAGAGACCCAGTACTTC
TRBJ1-2 | NA | TRBV6-6 | NA | CASRIGANYGYTF | TGTGCCAGCAGGATAGGGGCTAACTATGGCTACACCTTC
TRBJ1-2 | few | TRBV15 | TRBD1 | CATSRDAWTGGYGYTF | TGTGCCACCAGCAGAGATGCGTGGACAGGGGGGTATGGCTACACCTTC
TRBJ2-5 | few | TRBV2 | NA | CASSWGFGETQYF | TGTGCCAGCTCCTGGGGGTTTGGAGAGACCCAGTACTTC
TRBJ1-4 | few | TRBV30 | NA | CAWRGTGTIEKLFF | TGTGCCTGGAGAGGGACCGGGACAATCGAAAAACTGTTTTTT
TRBJ2-5 | NA | TRBV5-8 | NA | CASSDGRTASQETQYF | TGTGCCAGCAGCGACGGTAGGACAGCGAGCCAAGAGACCCAGTACTTC
TRBJ2-1 | few | TRBV5-6 | NA | CASSNRRDPWVNEQFF | TGTGCCAGCAGCAACCGCAGGGACCCTTGGGTGAATGAGCAGTTCTTC
TRBJ1-1 | NA | TRBV15 | NA | CATSMRHMNTEAFF | TGTGCCACCAGCATGAGACACATGAACACTGAAGCTTTCTTT
TRBJ2-5 | few | TRBV5-1 | TRBD1 | CASSPPGQGLETQYF | TGCGCCAGCAGCCCCCCGGGACAGGGGCTCGAGACCCAGTACTTC
TRBJ2-3 | NA | TRBV7-9 | NA | CASSLERSDTQYF | TGTGCCAGCAGCTTAGAGCGATCAGATACGCAGTATTTT
TRBJ2-1 | NA | TRBV7-2 | NA | CASSRIGEQFF | TGTGCCAGCAGCCGAATTGGTGAGCAGTTCTTC
TRBJ1-2 | few | TRBV29-1 | NA | CSAGRPLSGYTF | TGCAGCGCGGGGCGACCACTATCTGGCTACACCTTC
TRBJ2-3 | few | TRBV7-3 | NA | CASSPGGRTDTQYF | TGTGCCAGCAGCCCCGGAGGCCGCACAGATACGCAGTATTTT
TRBJ1-2 | few | TRBV29-1 | NA | CSVGPGTAAF | NA
TRBJ1-2 | few | TRBV29-1 | NA | CSGRGLGDERNYGYTF | TGCAGCGGGCGGGGCCTAGGGGATGAGCGCAACTATGGCTACACCTTC